Below are 7 T cell receptor beta chains sequenced from a single sample in a study of T cell repertoires in cytomegalovirus infection. TCRdb reprocessed the reads with MiXCR, giving one entry per CDR3 protein. The profile shows more than 400,000 distinct CDR3 sequences, 26% of them singletons. The sequenced sample was PBMCs. The receptors derive from a human donor in good health (CMV status not recorded). Some clones in this sample may be carry-over from other donors' samples.

J is TRBJ2-1 and V is TRBV10-3; perhaps TRBD2 as D (6 bases). The germline V gene encodes CDR1 ENHRY and CDR2 SYGVKD. V was clipped by 10 bases and J by 6 bases, with 22 bases between them. This CDR3 comprises 15 residues. For the CDR3, the DNA is TGTGCCACCTGGCCGGGGCGGGACGGCTCCAATGAGCAGTTCTTC. Translation gives CATWPGRDGSNEQFF.

The chain carries TRBV6-6 and TRBJ1-1; 8 bases match TRBD1. There are 15 residues in the CDR3. The trim removed 7 bases at V and 7 bases at J, leaving 14 bases unmatched. Germline V gene data show CDR1 as MNHNY and CDR2 as SVGAGI (reference sequence). The chain's CDR3 is CASIDSGQGASEAFF. The DNA of the CDR3 is TGTGCCAGCATCGACTCGGGGCAGGGGGCTAGTGAAGCTTTCTTT.

This clonotype came up a few times. The chain links TRBV7-8 to TRBJ2-3, with a tentative D call TRBD1 (5 bases). Between the trimmed V and J ends, which lost 2 bases and 0 bases, there was a span of 12 bases. The germline V gene encodes CDR1 SGHVS and CDR2 FQNEAQ. The CDR3 runs to 16 residues. The CDR3 DNA reads as TGTGCCAGCAGCTTATGGCCAGGGCCTAGCACAGATACGCAGTATTTT. Protein: CASSLWPGPSTDTQYF.

This clonotype was seen more than once but under ten times. The chain employs TRBV28 and TRBJ1-5; D not resolved. Trimming took 2 bases from V and 4 from J, leaving 15 bases between them. The CDR3 totals 16 residues. Per germline, CDR1 MDHEN and CDR2 SYDVKM. For the CDR3, the DNA is TGTGCCAGCAGTTTAGGAGGGATTGGCGGGAATCAGCCCCAGCATTTT. Its protein is CASSLGGIGGNQPQHF.

The chain combines TRBV3-1 with TRBJ2-2; D possibly corresponds to TRBD1 (5 bases). The CDR3 sequence is 18 residues long. The V gene's germline CDR1 is LGHDT and CDR2 YNNKEL (reference sequence). Trimming left V 1 base short and J 0 bases short, with 15 bases between. The CDR3 is CASSQGLVRRANTGELFF. The CDR3 region has the DNA TGTGCCAGCAGCCAAGGTTTGGTCCGCAGGGCGAACACCGGGGAGCTGTTTTTT.

This clonotype was seen at least ten times. The chain is built from TRBV5-4 and TRBJ2-7; D uncertain. Germline loops: CDR1 SGHNT, CDR2 YYREEE (reference sequence). V gave up 1 base and J gave up 4 bases, with 6 bases separating them. The CDR3 is made up of 12 amino acids. CDR3 bases: TGTGCCAGCAGCTTGAATGGTTACGAGCAGTACGTC. Its protein product is CASSLNGYEQYV.

The genes are TRBV15 and TRBJ2-1, with D unresolved. Trimming stripped 1 base from V and 10 bases from J, with 11 bases between. CDR1 and CDR2 from the germline V gene are LNHNV and YYDKDF (reference sequence). The CDR3 length is 13 residues. The CDR3 region is CATSRALSMEQFF. DNA of the CDR3: TGTGCCACCAGCAGAGCCTTATCCATGGAGCAGTTCTTC.